Here is one T cell receptor beta chain with its context. This CDR3 is 18 amino acids long. The ends were cut back, 6 bases at V and 0 bases at J, with 24 bases in the middle. Germline V gene data show CDR1 as SQVTM and CDR2 as ANQGSEA. The data were obtained in a study of Ad26.COV2.S vaccination and SARS-CoV-2 variants. Data came from immunoSEQ multiplex PCR; TCRdb stores just in-frame clones and leaves some out. The data show about 180,000 clones, with approximately 88% seen just once and over 4.5% held by the top ten. The receptor comes from a human donor who had recovered from COVID-19. J is TRBJ2-1 and V is TRBV29-1; TRBD2 is a possible D gene (7 bases). Sequenced material: peripheral blood, taken after recovery from COVID-19. The CDR3 protein is CSVLRGGPSPSSYNEQFF. The CDR3, as DNA: TGCAGCGTCCTAAGGGGGGGTCCTAGCCCTAGCTCCTACAATGAGCAGTTCTTC.